This note documents a single T cell receptor (beta chain) sequence. The antigen remains unidentified. Clones were read by immunoSEQ multiplex PCR, and TCRdb kept only the in-frame ones, dropping some. The table includes under 150,000 clones, approximately 85% detected once. The entry originates in a study of T cell responses to AZD1222 COVID-19 vaccine. Study results and limitations: Donors were mostly white British, more females; clonal diversity possibly underestimated. Of spike-specific TCRs, nearly half reportedly target regions left unmutated in variants.

Germline assignment: CDR1 KGHDR and CDR2 SFDVKD. The CDR3 is 13 residues long. With 7 bases removed from V and 4 bases from J, the gap between germline ends came to 10 bases. This sequence was found in an adult in good health. This chain links TRBV24-1 with TRBJ1-5; the D gene is possibly TRBD1 (6 bases). The starting material was peripheral blood, obtained on day 0 of MenACWY control vaccination. The DNA of the CDR3 is TGTGCCACCAGACAGGGTGGGAATCAGCCCCAGCATTTT. Protein product: CATRQGGNQPQHF.